Reported below is one T cell receptor beta chain. This clone's antigen is unknown. No much larger clone is present one base from it, and per-base qualities are unavailable. Interpreted using the paper, the time point label stands for: patch test 3, about 24 weeks after DPC sensitization. In light of the paper, this sample's treatment or condition label describes: therapeutic diphenylcyclopropenone sensitization with weekly scalp DPC. Blood at each patch-test visit was drawn before the patch test was applied. Patients were considered eligible if aged 18 to 70, diagnosed with alopecia and deemed suitable for DPC therapy, and patients were excluded if pregnant. Unfractionated whole blood was collected in Tempus Blood RNA tubes, and total RNA was extracted from that blood. This record belongs to a study of human T cells and chemical hapten exposure (dated by TCRdb to 2020 to 2022). At the level of the whole study: For sensitization, 2% DPC in acetone was applied to a roughly 2 cm by roughly 2 cm area of upper inner arm skin. Blood samples were taken from patients before sensitization (week 0) and at 2, 6 and about 24 weeks after DPC sensitization. Peripheral blood TCR repertoire changes were tracked in vivo in alopecia patients during primary and secondary sensitization to the hapten diphenylcyclopropenone (DPC). The patient cohort, mostly female, included alopecia areata with under or over 50% scalp involvement, alopecia totalis and alopecia universalis. Libraries were pooled for sequencing, and variation in per-sample TCR yields was attributed mainly to small differences in library volumes within the pool. About 28 alopecia patients gave blood for TCR sequencing at one to four time points (pre-sensitization, 2, 6 and 24 weeks). Weekly therapeutic DPC doses were additionally applied to the scalp of patients throughout the approximately 24-week study period. Patch testing on the upper back used Finn chambers containing 0.01% DPC, with scoring done after 6 days according to International Contact Dermatitis Research Group standards.

Receptors were amplified or captured by RACE. These reads were obtained on a NextSeq 500. Library preparation attached unique molecular identifiers to individual cDNA molecules for quantitative, reproducible TCR counting. For every blood RNA sample, sequencing covered both the TCR alpha and TCR beta chains. Regarding the original processing steps: A median of about 87,000 TCRs per sample was observed, with a range of roughly 23,224 to 700,000. The Decombinator software suite was used to annotate V, J and CDR3 in the TCR reads. To make PS versus PT1 abundance plots, every sample was subsampled to the same number of TCRs (28,000). Expanded TCRs were defined as absent before sensitization and observed at least eight times at the 2-week time point. TCRdb applied fastp at Q25 and MiXCR to the public reads, then kept only in-frame beta chains. Entries are consolidated by CDR3 protein sequence, retaining the most common genes and DNA. The V and J calls were determined by TCRdb, not by the authors. Counted in this sample were about 190,000 distinct CDR3 sequences; more than 20% of them appeared once. The top ten clones comprise about 2.5% of the sample.

Summary of the overall study and its limitations: Compared with pre-sensitization or healthy control sets, expanded TCRs formed significantly more large CDR3 similarity clusters, which is consistent with antigen-driven responses. Repeated subsampling changed both the strength of the expansion versus patch-test correlation and the threshold at which the correlation became significant. No change with DPC sensitization was found in the number of TCRs above 1 in 1000 frequency, and no evidence of global repertoire structure alterations was found. Patch test score correlated positively with the number of PT1 expanded TCRs, reaching significance at thresholds 8, 16 and 32 but not at 4. All patients had alopecia, a presumed autoimmune disease, so their immune response might differ from that of healthy individuals.

Sequenced here: whole blood, sampled in connection with sensitization to the hapten diphenylcyclopropenone (DPC). The TCR was taken from a woman aged 40 to 49 with alopecia areata. Some clones in this sample may be carry-over from other donors' samples.

The sequence in DNA is TGTGCCAGCAGCCCCCAGCGGGTGGGCTACGAGCAGTACTTC. This translates into CASSPQRVGYEQYF. The rearranged segments are TRBV7-2 and TRBJ2-7, and TRBD2 may be the D gene, going by 6 matching bases. From the cysteine through the phenylalanine, the CDR3 covers 14 amino acids. The sequence is cut down to CDR3 DNA, 42 bases in frame from base 1. According to the germline V gene, CDR1 reads SGHTA and CDR2 reads FQGNSA. V is clipped by 5 bases and J by 3 bases, and the sequence between their germline boundaries is 14 bases long. Beyond the CDR3, the reference TRBV7-2 and TRBJ2-7 genes provide the residues; the full variable domain reads: GAGVSQSPSNKVTEKGKDVELRCDPISGHTALYWYRQSLGQGLEFLIYFQGNSAPDKSGLPSDRFSAERTGGSVSTLTIQRTQQEDSAVYLCASSPQRVGYEQYFGPGTRLTVT.